This T cell receptor (beta chain) originates from a study of shared clonotypes between healthy human individuals. Clones were sequenced by immunoSEQ multiplex PCR, and TCRdb holds only the in-frame ones, with some missing. The table includes some 2,100,000 clones, under 95% detected once. Germline lookup yields CDR1 SNHLY and CDR2 FYNNEI. V shed 3 bases, J shed 5 bases, and the junction held 10 bases outside the gene matches. The length of the CDR3 is 15 residues. CD45RO-negative, CCR7-selected cells formed the naive CD8 fraction, which excluded terminally differentiated effector memory CD45RA+ cells.

Sequencing input: naive CD8+ T cells from PBMCs. The chain employs TRBV2 and TRBJ2-7; 7 bases line up with TRBD1. This sequence was found in a man aged 18-30 years in good health. Some clones in this sample may be carry-over from other donors' samples. The CDR3 here is CASSELRGQGHEQYF. The DNA for the CDR3 is TGTGCCAGCAGTGAGCTAAGGGGGCAGGGCCACGAGCAGTACTTC.